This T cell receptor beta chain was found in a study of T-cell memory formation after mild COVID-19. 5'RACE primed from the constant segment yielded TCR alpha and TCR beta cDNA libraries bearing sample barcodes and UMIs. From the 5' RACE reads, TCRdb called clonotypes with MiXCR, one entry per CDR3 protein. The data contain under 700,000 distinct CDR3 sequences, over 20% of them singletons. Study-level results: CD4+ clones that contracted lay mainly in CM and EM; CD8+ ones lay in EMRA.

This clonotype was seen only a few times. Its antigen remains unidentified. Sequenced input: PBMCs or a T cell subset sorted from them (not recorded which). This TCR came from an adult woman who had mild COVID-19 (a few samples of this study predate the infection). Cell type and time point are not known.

The CDR3 region has the DNA TGTGCCAGCAGCTGGGGCACCTTCTCCTACGAGCAGTACTTC. Encoded protein: CASSWGTFSYEQYF. The rearrangement uses TRBV5-6 and TRBJ2-7; weak D call: TRBD1 (5 bases). V lost 3 bases and J 0 bases, leaving 10 bases between the germline ends. Germline loops: CDR1 SGHDT, CDR2 YYEEEE. The CDR3 is 14 amino acids.